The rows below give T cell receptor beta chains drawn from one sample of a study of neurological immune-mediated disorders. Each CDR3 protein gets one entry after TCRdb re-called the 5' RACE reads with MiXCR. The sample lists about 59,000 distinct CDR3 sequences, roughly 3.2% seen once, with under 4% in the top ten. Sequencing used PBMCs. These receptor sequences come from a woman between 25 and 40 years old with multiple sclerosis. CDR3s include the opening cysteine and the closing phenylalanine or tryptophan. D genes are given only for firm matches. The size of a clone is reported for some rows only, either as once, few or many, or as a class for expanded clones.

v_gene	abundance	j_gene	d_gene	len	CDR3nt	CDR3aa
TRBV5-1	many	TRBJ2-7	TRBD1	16	TGCGCCAGCAGCTTGGTCATCCCAGGGGGCCACTACGAGCAGTACTTC	CASSLVIPGGHYEQYF
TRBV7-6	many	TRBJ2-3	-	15	TGTGCCAGCAGCTTAGAGGGACTGCGCACAGATACGCAGTATTTT	CASSLEGLRTDTQYF
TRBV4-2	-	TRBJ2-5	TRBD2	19	TGTGCCAGCAGCCAAGATGCGGGGCCAGCGGGGGACGGGCGAGAGACCCAGTACTTC	CASSQDAGPAGDGRETQYF
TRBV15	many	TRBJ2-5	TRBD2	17	TGTGCCACCAGCAGAGAAATAGCGGGGGCCTACCAAGAGACCCAGTACTTC	CATSREIAGAYQETQYF
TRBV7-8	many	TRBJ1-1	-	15	TGTGCCAGCAGTCTATTACCGGTGAGGAACACTGAAGCTTTCTTT	CASSLLPVRNTEAFF
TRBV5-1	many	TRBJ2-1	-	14	TGCGCCAGCAGCTTGGGTCCGGGTTACAATGAGCAGTTCTTC	CASSLGPGYNEQFF
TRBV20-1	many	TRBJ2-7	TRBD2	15	TGCAGTGCTAGACCCCCTGGGGGGGGTTCGTGGGAGCAGTACTTC	CSARPPGGGSWEQYF
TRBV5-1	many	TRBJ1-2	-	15	TGCGCCAGCAGCCGGTCGGAGGGGTTCCAATATGGCTACACCTTC	CASSRSEGFQYGYTF
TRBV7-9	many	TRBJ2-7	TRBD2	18	TGTGCCAGCAGCTTAGCGCGGGGGACTAGCGGGAGGTCCTACGAGCAGTACTTC	CASSLARGTSGRSYEQYF
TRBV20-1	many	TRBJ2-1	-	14	TGCAGTGCTAGAGCTGTAGCGAACTACAATGAGCAGTTCTTC	CSARAVANYNEQFF
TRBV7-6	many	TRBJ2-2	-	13	TGTGCCAGCAGCTTAGACACCACCGGGGAGCTGTTTTTT	CASSLDTTGELFF
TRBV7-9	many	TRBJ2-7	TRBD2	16	TGTGCCAGCAGCTTAGCGGGGGGGAGGGGATCCTACGAGCAGTACTTC	CASSLAGGRGSYEQYF
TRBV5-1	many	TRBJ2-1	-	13	TGCGCCAGCAGCTTGGAGAGGGGGGGGATAGCGTTCTTC	CASSLERGGIAFF
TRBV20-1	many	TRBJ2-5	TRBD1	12	TGCAGTGCTCGGACAGGGAGCGAGACCCAGTACTTC	CSARTGSETQYF
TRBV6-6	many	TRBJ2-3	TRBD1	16	TGTGCCAGCAGTCCTCTCGGGACAGGGGGCCTGGATACGCAGTATTTT	CASSPLGTGGLDTQYF
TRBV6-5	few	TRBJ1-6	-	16	TGTGCCAGCAGTTACTCGGACGTCCCCTCAAATTCACCCCTCAACTTT	CASSYSDVPSNSPLNF
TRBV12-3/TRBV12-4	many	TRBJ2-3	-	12	TGTGCCAGCAGTTCCGTAGCAGATACGCAGTATTTT	CASSSVADTQYF
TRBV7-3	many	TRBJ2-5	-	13	TGTGCCAGCAGCTTATACAGGGCAGAGACCCAGTACTTC	CASSLYRAETQYF
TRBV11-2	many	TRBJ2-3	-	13	TGTGCCAGCAGCTTAGAGATCACAGATACGCAGTATTTT	CASSLEITDTQYF
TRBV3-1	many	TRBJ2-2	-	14	TGTGCCAAAAAGCGGTCCGCGAACACCGGGGAGCTGTTTTTT	CAKKRSANTGELFF
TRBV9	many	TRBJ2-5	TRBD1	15	TGTGCCAGCAGCGTATCTGGGACAGCTCAAGAGACCCAGTACTTC	CASSVSGTAQETQYF
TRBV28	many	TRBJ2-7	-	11	TGTGCCAGCAAGGGCAGCTACGAGCAGTACTTC	CASKGSYEQYF
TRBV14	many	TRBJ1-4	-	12	TGTGCCAGCAGCCCAAAGGGGGAAAAACTGTTTTTT	CASSPKGEKLFF
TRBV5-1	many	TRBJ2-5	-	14	TGCGCCAGCCTGGACTACCCGGTCGAGGAGACCCAGTACTTC	CASLDYPVEETQYF
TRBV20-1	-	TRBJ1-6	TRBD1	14	TGCAGTGCACGGGACAGGCAGTCGAATTCACCCCTCAACTTT	CSARDRQSNSPLNF
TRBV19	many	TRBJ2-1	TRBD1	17	TGTGCCAGTAGTCTAAAAGCCGGGACAGGGGCGGTGAATGAGCAGTTCTTC	CASSLKAGTGAVNEQFF
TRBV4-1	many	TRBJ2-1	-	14	TGCGCCAGCAGCCCTAGAGAGCGATACAATGAGCAGTTCTTC	CASSPRERYNEQFF
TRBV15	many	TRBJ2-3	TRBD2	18	TGTGCCACCAGCCCGGGAGGGGGGCCCTCGGAGGGCACAGATACGCAGTATTTT	CATSPGGGPSEGTDTQYF
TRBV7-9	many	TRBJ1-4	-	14	TGTGCCAGCACGTTAGGGGCAGGGGTTGAAAAACTGTTTTTT	CASTLGAGVEKLFF
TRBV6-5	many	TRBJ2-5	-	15	TGTGCCAGCAGTTACTCGCAGGCTGGGCAAGAGACCCAGTACTTC	CASSYSQAGQETQYF
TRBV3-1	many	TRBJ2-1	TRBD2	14	TGTGCCAGCAGGCTAGCGGCGTCAAACAATGAGCAGTTCTTC	CASRLAASNNEQFF
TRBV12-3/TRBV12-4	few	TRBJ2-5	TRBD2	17	TGTGCCAGCAGTTCTCCCCTCGGGCTAGCGGGCCAAGAGACCCAGTACTTC	CASSSPLGLAGQETQYF
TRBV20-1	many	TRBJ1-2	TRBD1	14	TGCAGTGTCCTGGCCCGACAGGGGACCTATGGCTACACCTTC	CSVLARQGTYGYTF
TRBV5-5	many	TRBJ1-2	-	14	TGTGCCAGCAGCTTGGAAGGACAGCCATATGGCTACACCTTC	CASSLEGQPYGYTF
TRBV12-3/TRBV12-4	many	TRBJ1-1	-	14	TGTGCCAGCACCGCAACAGGGAGAGTGACTGAAGCTTTCTTT	CASTATGRVTEAFF
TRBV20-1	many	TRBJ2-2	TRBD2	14	TGCAGTGCCGCGGGGGGCCCGAACACCGGGGAGCTGTTTTTT	CSAAGGPNTGELFF
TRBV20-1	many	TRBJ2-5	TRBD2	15	TGCAGTGCTAGTAGCGGGAGCTTAAAGGGGGAGACCCAGTACTTC	CSASSGSLKGETQYF
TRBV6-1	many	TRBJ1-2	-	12	TGTGCCAGCACCGGGGAGCACTATGGCTACACCTTC	CASTGEHYGYTF
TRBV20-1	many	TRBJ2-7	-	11	TGCAGTGCTCGTCTAGGGTGGGAGCAGTACTTC	CSARLGWEQYF
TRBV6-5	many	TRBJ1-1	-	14	TGTGCCAGCAGTCCCCCCGGACAGCCTCGAGAAGCTTTCTTT	CASSPPGQPREAFF
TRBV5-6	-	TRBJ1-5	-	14	TGTGCCAGCAGCTTGGGGCGACGAGCCCAGCCCCAGAATTTT	CASSLGRRAQPQNF
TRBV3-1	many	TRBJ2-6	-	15	TGTGCCAGCAGCCTTGGCGACTCTGGGGCCAACGTCCTGACTTTC	CASSLGDSGANVLTF
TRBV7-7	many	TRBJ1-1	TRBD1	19	TGTGCCAGCAGCTTAAGGACAGGGGGCGCGGGAGATTATGGCACTGAAGCTTTCTTT	CASSLRTGGAGDYGTEAFF
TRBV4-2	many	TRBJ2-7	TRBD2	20	TGTGCCAGCAGCTCCAGGATGGGACTAGCGGGAGGTGGAGGCTCCTACGAGCAGTACTTC	CASSSRMGLAGGGGSYEQYF
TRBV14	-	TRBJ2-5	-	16	TGTGCCAGCAGCCAAGTAATGGGAGCTGGGGGGGAGACCCAGTACTTC	CASSQVMGAGGETQYF
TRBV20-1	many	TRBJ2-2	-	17	TGCAGTGCTAGAACCTCTAACGGGGGGCCGGGCACCGGGGAGCTGTTTTTT	CSARTSNGGPGTGELFF
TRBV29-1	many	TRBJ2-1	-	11	TGCAGCGTTGAAGTCGGGAATGAGCAGTTCTTC	CSVEVGNEQFF
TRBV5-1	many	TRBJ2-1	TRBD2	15	TGCGCCAGCAGCTTGGAGGGAGGGCCTATCGATGAGCAGTTCTTC	CASSLEGGPIDEQFF
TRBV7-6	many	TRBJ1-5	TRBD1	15	TGTGCCAGCAGCTTACGACAGGGCCCTAATCAGCCCCAGCATTTT	CASSLRQGPNQPQHF
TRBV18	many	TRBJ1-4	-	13	TGTGCCAGCTCACCAGGAAAAAATGAAAAACTGTTTTTT	CASSPGKNEKLFF
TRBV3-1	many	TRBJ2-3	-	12	TGTGCCAGCAGCCACTCATCAGATACGCAGTATTTT	CASSHSSDTQYF
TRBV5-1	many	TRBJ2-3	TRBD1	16	TGCGCCAGCAGCTTGTCGGGACAGGGGGCCACAGATACGCAGTATTTT	CASSLSGQGATDTQYF
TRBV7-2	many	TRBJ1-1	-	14	TGTGCCAGCAGCTTAGTCAGGGTAAACACTGAAGCTTTCTTT	CASSLVRVNTEAFF
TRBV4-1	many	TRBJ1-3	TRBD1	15	TGCGCCAGCAGCCAAACGACAGGGCCCGGAAACACCATATATTTT	CASSQTTGPGNTIYF
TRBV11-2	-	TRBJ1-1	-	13	TGTGCCAGCAGCCGCAGAGGGACTGGGTTAGTATTCTTT	CASSRRGTGLVFF
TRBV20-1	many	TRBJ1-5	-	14	TGCAGTGCTGCGGTGGGTTTGAGCAATCAGCCCCAGAATTTT	CSAAVGLSNQPQNF
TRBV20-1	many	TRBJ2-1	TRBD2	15	TGCAGTGCACGAGGCCCGGGACTAGCGGTTAATGAGCAGTTCTTC	CSARGPGLAVNEQFF